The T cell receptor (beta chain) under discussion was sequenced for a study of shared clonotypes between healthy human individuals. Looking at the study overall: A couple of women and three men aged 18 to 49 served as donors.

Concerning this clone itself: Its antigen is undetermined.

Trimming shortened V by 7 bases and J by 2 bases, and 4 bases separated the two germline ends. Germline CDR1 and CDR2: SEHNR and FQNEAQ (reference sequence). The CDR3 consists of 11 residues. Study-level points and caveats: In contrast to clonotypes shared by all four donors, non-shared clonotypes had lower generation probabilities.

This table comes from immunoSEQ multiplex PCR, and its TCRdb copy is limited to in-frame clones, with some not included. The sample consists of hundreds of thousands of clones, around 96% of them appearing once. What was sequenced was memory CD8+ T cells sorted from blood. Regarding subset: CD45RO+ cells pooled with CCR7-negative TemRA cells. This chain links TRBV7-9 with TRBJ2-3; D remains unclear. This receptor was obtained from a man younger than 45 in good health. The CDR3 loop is CASTNTDTQYF. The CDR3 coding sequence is TGTGCCAGCACCAACACAGATACGCAGTATTTT.